The 8 T cell receptor beta chains presented below share a single source sample, sequenced in a study of cytomegalovirus exposure and HLA in healthy donors. PCR was performed using 60 Vbeta and 13 Jbeta primers. Libraries were prepared by immunoSEQ multiplex PCR; TCRdb keeps only in-frame clonotypes and omits some of them. This table holds 150,000 to 250,000 clones, about 81% found once. Sequencing was performed on PBMCs. Receptors originate from a woman between 50 and 59 years old in good health and CMV-seropositive.

In this sample, this clone turned up a few times. The rearrangement uses TRBV10-3 and TRBJ2-3; D is ambiguous. The ends were cut back, 10 bases at V and 4 bases at J, with 12 bases in the middle. This CDR3 is 12 amino acids long. Germline V gene lookup returns CDR1 ENHRY and CDR2 SYGVKD. CDR3 region: CATSPEADTQYF. The CDR3 coding sequence is TGTGCCACCTCACCCGAGGCAGATACGCAGTATTTT.

The V and J genes are TRBV6-6 and TRBJ1-5; 10 nucleotides match TRBD1. The germline V gene has CDR1 MNHNY and CDR2 SVGAGI (reference sequence). CDR3 length: 16 residues. The junction had 9 bases not matched to a gene; V was cut back by 2 bases and J by 8 bases. The CDR3 sequence: CASSYTGQGDRKPQHF. The CDR3 DNA reads as TGTGCCAGCAGTTACACCGGACAGGGGGACAGGAAGCCCCAGCATTTT.

This clone was seen a single time. V is TRBV5-1 and J is TRBJ1-1, with D hard to call. Germline values: CDR1 SGHRS, CDR2 YFSETQ. The CDR3 has 13 amino acids. V gave up 0 bases and J gave up 5 bases, with 8 bases separating them. The CDR3: CASSLVSETEAFF. The CDR3 nucleotides are TGCGCCAGCAGCTTGGTCTCGGAGACTGAAGCTTTCTTT.

This clone was seen a few times. This chain joins TRBV28 and TRBJ1-3; 8 bases match TRBD1. The CDR3 covers 13 residues. The germline CDR1 and CDR2 sequences are MDHEN and SYDVKM. With V trimmed by 8 bases and J by 4 bases, 4 bases remained unmatched. This chain's CDR3 is CASRTGTGNTIYF. The CDR3 DNA follows: TGTGCCAGCCGGACAGGGACAGGAAACACCATATATTTT.

The chain links TRBV28 to TRBJ1-2; D perhaps matches TRBD1 (5 bases). Germline CDR1 and CDR2: MDHEN and SYDVKM. This CDR3 spans 16 amino acids. V was pared by 5 bases and J by 0 bases, with 16 bases between. CDR3 bases: TGTGCCAGCAGTCTGCCCCTCCAGGGAACTAACTATGGCTACACCTTC. Translating it yields CASSLPLQGTNYGYTF.

The genes are TRBV2 and TRBJ2-4; TRBD1 aligns across 8 bases. After removal of 6 bases from V and 6 bases from J, the junction contained 7 bases not matched to a gene. Per germline, CDR1 SNHLY and CDR2 FYNNEI. The CDR3 totals 14 residues. Written as DNA, the CDR3 is TGTGCCAGCAGCCAGACAGGGGTGGGAAACATTCAGTACTTC. This codes for CASSQTGVGNIQYF.

V usage is TRBV27 and J usage is TRBJ2-6, with 8 bases lining up with TRBD2. There are 19 residues in the CDR3. Germline values: CDR1 MNHEY, CDR2 SMNVEV (reference sequence). V shed 3 bases, J shed 2 bases, and the junction held 12 bases outside the gene matches. CDR3 nucleotides: TGTGCCAGCAGTTTTGTCTTCTCGGGAGGGCCGACTGGGGCCAACGTCCTGACTTTC. It is translated as CASSFVFSGGPTGANVLTF.

The gene calls are TRBV6-1 and TRBJ1-3; the match to TRBD1 covers 7 bases. The junction had 4 bases not matched to a gene; V was cut back by 6 bases and J by 2 bases. Germline values: CDR1 MNHNS, CDR2 SASEGT. CDR3 size: 14 residues. The CDR3 DNA follows: TGTGCCAGCAGCCTGACAGGGACTGGAAACACCATATATTTT. Protein product: CASSLTGTGNTIYF.